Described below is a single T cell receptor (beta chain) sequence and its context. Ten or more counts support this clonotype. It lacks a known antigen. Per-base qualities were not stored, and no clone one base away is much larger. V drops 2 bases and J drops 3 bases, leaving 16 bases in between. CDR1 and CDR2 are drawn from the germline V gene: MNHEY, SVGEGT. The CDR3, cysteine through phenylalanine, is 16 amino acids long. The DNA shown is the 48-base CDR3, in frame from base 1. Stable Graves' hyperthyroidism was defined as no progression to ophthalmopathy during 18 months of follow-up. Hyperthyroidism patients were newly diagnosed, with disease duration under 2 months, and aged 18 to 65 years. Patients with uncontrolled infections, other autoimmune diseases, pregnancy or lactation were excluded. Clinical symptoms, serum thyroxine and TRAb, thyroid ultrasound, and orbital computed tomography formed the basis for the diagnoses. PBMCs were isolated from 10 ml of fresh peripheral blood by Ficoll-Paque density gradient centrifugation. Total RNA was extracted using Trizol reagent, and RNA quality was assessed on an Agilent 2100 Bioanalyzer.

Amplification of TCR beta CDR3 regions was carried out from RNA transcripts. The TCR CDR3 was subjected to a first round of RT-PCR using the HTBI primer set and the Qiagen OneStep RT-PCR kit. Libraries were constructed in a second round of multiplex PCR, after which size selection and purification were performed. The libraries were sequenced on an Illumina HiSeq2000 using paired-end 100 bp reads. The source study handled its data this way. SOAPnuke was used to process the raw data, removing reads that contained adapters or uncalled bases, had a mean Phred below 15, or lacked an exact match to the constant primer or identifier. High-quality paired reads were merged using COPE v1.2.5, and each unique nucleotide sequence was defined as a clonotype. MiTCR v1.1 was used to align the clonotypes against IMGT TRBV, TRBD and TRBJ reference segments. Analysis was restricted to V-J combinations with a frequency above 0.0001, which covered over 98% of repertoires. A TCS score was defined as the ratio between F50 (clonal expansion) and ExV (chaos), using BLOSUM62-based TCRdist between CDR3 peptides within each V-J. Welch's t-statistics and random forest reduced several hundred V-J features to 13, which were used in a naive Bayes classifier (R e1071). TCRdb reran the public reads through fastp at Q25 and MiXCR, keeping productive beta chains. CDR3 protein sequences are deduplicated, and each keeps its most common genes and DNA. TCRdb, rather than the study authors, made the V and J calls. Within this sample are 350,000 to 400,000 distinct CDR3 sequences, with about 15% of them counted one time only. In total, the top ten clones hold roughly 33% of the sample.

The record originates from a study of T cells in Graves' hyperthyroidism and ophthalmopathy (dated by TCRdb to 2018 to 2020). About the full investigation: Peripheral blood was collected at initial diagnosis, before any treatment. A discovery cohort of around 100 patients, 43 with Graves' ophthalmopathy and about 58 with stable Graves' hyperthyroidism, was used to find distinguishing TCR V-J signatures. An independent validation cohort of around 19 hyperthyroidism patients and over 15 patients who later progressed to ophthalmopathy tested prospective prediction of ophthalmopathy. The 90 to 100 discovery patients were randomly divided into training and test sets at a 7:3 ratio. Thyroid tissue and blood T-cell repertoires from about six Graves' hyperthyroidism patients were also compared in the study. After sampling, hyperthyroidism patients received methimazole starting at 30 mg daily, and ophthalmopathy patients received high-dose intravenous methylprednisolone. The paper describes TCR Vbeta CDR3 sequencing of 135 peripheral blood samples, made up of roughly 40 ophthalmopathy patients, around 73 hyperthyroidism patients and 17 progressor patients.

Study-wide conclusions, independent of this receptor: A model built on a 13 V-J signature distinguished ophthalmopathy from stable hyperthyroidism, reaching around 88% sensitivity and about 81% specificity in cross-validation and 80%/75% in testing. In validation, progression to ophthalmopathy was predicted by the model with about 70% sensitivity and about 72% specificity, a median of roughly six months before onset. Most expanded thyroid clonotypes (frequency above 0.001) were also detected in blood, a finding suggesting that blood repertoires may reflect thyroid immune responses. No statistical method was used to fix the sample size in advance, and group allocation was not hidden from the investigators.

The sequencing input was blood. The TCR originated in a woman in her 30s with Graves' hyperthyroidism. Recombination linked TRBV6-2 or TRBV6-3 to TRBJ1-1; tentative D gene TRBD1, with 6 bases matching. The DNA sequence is TGTGCCAGCAGTTACCTGGGTTCAGGGGTGGACACTGAAGCTTTCTTT. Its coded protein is CASSYLGSGVDTEAFF.